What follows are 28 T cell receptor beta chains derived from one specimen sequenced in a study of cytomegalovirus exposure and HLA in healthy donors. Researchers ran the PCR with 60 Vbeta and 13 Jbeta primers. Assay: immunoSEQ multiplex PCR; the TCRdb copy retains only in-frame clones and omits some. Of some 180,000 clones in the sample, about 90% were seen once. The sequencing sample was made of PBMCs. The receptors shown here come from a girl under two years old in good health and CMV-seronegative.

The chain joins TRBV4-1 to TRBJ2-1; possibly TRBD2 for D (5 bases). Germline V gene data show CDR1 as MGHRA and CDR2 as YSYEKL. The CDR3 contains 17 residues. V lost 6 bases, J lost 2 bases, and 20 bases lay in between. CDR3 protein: CASSGVLGVAAYNEQFF. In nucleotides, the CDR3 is TGCGCCAGCAGTGGGGTGTTGGGAGTGGCTGCCTACAATGAGCAGTTCTTC.

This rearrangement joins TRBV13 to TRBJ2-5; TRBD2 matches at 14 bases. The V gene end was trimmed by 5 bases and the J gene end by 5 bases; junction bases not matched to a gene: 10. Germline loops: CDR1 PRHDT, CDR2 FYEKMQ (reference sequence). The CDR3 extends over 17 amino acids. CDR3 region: CASSPWATSGRAETQYF. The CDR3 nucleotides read TGTGCCAGCAGCCCGTGGGCGACTAGCGGGAGGGCGGAGACCCAGTACTTC.

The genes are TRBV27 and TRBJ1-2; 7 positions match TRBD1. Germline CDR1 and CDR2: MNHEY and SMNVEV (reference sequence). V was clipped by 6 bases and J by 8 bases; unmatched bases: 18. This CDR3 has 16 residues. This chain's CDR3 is CASSPLTQGKNEGYTF. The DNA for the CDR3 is TGTGCCAGCAGCCCACTCACACAGGGGAAGAATGAAGGCTACACCTTC.

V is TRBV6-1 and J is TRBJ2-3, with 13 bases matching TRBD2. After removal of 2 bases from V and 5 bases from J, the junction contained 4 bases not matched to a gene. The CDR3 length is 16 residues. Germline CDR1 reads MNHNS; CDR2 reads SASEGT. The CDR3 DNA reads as TGTGCCAGCAGTGAACGACTAGCGGGGGGTGGAGATACGCAGTATTTT. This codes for CASSERLAGGGDTQYF.

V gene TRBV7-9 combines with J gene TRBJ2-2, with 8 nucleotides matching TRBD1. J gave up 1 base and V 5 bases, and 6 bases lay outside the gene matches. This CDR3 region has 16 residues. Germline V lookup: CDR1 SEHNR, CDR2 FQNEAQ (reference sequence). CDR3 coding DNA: TGTGCCAGCAGCCCCGAAGGACAGGGGAACACCGGGGAGCTGTTTTTT. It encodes CASSPEGQGNTGELFF.

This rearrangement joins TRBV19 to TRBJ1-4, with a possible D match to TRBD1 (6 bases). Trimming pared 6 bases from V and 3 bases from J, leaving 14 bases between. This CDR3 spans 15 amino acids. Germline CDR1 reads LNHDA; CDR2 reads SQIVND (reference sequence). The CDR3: CASSPTGFPNEKLFF. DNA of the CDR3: TGTGCCAGTAGCCCCACAGGGTTTCCTAATGAAAAACTGTTTTTT.

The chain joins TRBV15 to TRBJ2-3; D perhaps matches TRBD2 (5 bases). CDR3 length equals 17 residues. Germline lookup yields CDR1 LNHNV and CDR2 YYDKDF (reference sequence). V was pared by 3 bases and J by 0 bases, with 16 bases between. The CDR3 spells CATSSLYLRESTDTQYF. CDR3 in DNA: TGTGCCACCAGCAGCCTATACCTACGGGAAAGCACAGATACGCAGTATTTT.

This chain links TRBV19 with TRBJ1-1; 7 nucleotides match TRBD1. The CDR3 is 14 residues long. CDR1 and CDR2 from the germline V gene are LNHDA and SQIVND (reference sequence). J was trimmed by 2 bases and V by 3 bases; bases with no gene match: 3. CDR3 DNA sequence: TGTGCCAGTAGTATGAACAGGGGTAACACTGAAGCTTTCTTT. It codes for CASSMNRGNTEAFF.

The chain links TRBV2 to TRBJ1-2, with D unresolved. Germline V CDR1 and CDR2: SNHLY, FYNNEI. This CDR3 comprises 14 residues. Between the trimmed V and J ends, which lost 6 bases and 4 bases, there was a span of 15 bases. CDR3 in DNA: TGTGCCAGCAGGGAGGACCGCAACCGCTATGGCTACACCTTC. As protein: CASREDRNRYGYTF.

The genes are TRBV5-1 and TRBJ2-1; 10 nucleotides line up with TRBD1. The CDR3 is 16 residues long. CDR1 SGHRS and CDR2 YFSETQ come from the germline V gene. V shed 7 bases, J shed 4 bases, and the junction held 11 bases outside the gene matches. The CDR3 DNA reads TGCGCCAGCCACCGATTACCGGGACAGGGGTACAATGAGCAGTTCTTC. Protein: CASHRLPGQGYNEQFF.

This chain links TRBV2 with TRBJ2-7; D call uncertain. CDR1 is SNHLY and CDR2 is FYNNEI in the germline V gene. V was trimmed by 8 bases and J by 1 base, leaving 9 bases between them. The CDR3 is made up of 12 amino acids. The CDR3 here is CASGRRSYEQYF. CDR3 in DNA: TGTGCCAGCGGCCGCAGATCCTACGAGCAGTACTTC.

CDR3 amino acids: CASSYGGRPQETQYF. The CDR3 DNA is TGTGCCAGCAGTTACGGGGGCCGGCCCCAAGAGACCCAGTACTTC. The chain uses TRBV6-6 and TRBJ2-5; tentative D call: TRBD1 (6 bases). The germline V and J ends were trimmed by 2 bases and 1 base, with 11 bases remaining between them. The CDR3 is 15 residues long. From germline, CDR1 is MNHNY and CDR2 SVGAGI (reference sequence).

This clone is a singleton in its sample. This CDR3 is CASRRNYGYTF. CDR3 bases: TGTGCCAGCCGTCGTAACTATGGCTACACCTTC. The chain combines TRBV2 with TRBJ1-2; no firm D call. V was shortened by 8 bases and J by 1 base, with 5 bases between the two germline ends. Germline CDR1 and CDR2: SNHLY and FYNNEI. This CDR3 has 11 amino acids.

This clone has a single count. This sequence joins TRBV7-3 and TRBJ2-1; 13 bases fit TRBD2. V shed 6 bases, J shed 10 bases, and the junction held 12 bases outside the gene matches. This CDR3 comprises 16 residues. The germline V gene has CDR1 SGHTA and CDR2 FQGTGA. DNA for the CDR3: TGTGCCAGCAGTGACCCCCGGACTAGCGGGAGAAGCGAGCAGTTCTTC. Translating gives CASSDPRTSGRSEQFF.

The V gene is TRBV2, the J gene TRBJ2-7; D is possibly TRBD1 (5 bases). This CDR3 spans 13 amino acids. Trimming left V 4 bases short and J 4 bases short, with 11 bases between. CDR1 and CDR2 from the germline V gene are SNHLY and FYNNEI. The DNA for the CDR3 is TGTGCCAGCAGTGGGGGCCTAACATACGAGCAGTACTTC. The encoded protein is CASSGGLTYEQYF.

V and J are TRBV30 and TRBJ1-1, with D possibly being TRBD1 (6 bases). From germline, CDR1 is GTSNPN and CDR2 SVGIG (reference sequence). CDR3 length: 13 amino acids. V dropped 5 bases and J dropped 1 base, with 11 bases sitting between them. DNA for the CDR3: TGTGCCTGGGCTACAGGGCCGAACACTGAAGCTTTCTTT. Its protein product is CAWATGPNTEAFF. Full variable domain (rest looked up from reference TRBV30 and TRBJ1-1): SQTIHQWPATLVQPVGSPLSLECTVEGTSNPNLYWYRQAAGRGLQLLFYSVGIGQISSEVPQNLSASRPQDRQFILSSKKLLLSDSGFYLCAWATGPNTEAFFGQGTRLTVV.

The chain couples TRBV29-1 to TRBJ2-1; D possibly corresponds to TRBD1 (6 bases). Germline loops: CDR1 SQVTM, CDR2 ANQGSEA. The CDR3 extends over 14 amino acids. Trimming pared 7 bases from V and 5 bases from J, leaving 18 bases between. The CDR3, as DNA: TGCAGCGAACCTTTCGGGACACTGAACAATGAGCAGTTCTTC. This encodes CSEPFGTLNNEQFF.

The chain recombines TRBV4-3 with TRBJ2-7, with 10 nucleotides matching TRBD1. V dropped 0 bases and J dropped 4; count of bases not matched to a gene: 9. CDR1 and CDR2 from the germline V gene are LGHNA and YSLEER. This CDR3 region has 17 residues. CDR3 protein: CASSQEAVGTGVYEQYF. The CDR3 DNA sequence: TGCGCCAGCAGCCAAGAGGCCGTTGGGACAGGGGTTTACGAGCAGTACTTC.

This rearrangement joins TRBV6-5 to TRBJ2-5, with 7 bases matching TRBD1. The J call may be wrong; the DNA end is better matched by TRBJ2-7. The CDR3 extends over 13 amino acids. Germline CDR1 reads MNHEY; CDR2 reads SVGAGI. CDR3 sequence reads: CASRPGQYNEQYF. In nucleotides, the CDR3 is TGTGCCAGCCGACCGGGACAGTATAACGAGCAGTACTTC.

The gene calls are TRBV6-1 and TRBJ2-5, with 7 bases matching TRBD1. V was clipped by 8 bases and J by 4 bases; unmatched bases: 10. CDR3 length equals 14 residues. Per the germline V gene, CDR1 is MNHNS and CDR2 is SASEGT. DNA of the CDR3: TGTGCCAGCCAAGGAGACAGGGCCCGAGAGACCCAGTACTTC. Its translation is CASQGDRARETQYF.

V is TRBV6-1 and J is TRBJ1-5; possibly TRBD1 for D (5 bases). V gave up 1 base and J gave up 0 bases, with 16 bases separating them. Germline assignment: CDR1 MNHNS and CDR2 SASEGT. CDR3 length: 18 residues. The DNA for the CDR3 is TGTGCCAGCAGTGAAGTTGACTTTCGGACACTTAGCAATCAGCCCCAGCATTTT. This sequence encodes CASSEVDFRTLSNQPQHF.

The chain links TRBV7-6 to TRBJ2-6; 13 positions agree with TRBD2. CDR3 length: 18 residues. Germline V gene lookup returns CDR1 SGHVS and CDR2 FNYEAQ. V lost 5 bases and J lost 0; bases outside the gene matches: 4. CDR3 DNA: TGTGCCAGCAGCCACGGACTAGCGGGAGACTCTGGGGCCAACGTCCTGACTTTC. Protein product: CASSHGLAGDSGANVLTF.

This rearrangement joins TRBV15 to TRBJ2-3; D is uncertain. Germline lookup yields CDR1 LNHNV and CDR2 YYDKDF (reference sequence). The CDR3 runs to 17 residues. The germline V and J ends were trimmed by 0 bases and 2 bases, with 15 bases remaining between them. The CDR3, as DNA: TGTGCCACCAGCAGAGATTTGGCCAGGCTGAACACAGATACGCAGTATTTT. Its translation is CATSRDLARLNTDTQYF.

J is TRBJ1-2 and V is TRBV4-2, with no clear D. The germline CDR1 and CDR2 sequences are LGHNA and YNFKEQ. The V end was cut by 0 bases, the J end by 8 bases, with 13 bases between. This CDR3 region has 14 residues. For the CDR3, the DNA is TGTGCCAGCAGCCAAGAACCCAGGTTAAGGGGCTACACCTTC. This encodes CASSQEPRLRGYTF.

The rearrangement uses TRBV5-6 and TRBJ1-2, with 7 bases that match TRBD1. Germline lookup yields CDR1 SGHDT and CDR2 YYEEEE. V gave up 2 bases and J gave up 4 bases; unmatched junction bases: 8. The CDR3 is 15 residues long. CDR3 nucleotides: TGTGCCAGCAGCTTTGTCAACAGGGGAGTCTATGGCTACACCTTC. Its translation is CASSFVNRGVYGYTF.

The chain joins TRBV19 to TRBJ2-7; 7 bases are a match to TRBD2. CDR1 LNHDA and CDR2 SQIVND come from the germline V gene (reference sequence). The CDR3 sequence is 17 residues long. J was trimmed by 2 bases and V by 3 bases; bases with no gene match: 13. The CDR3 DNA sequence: TGTGCCAGTAGTATTAGATCCGGCCCGGCGGGGGCCTACGAGCAGTACTTC. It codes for CASSIRSGPAGAYEQYF.

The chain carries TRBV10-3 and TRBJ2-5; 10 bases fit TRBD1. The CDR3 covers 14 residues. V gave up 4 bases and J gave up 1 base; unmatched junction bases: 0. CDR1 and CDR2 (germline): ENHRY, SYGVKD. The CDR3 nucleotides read TGTGCCATCAGTGGGACAGGGGGCCAAGAGACCCAGTACTTC. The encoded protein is CAISGTGGQETQYF.

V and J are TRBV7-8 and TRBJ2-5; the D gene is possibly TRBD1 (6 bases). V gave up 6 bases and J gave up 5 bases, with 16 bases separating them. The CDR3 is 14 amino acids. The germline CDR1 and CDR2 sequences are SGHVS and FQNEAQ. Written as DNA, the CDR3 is TGTGCCAGCAGTCACATACAGGGAGTGGAGACCCAGTACTTC. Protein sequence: CASSHIQGVETQYF.